The 26 T cell receptor beta chains below were found in one sample sequenced in a study of T cells in Graves' hyperthyroidism and ophthalmopathy. The source material, RNA transcripts, was used to amplify TCR beta CDR3 regions. First-round RT-PCR with HTBI primers amplified the TCR CDR3 region. TCRdb reanalysed the multiplex PCR reads using MiXCR and keeps one entry per CDR3 protein. Among about 500,000 distinct CDR3 sequences listed, around 50% were seen once. The sample comprised peripheral blood or thyroid tissue (not recorded which). Receptor source: an adult woman with Graves' disease, either hyperthyroidism or ophthalmopathy (not recorded which).

The chain couples TRBV29-1 to TRBJ1-2, with D perhaps TRBD1 (5 bases). Germline V gene lookup returns CDR1 SQVTM and CDR2 ANQGSEA. V was shortened by 5 bases and J by 7 bases, with 11 bases between the two germline ends. The CDR3 runs 11 residues. The CDR3 coding sequence is TGCAGCGTTAAGCTGAGGGGTGGCTACACCTTC. It is translated as CSVKLRGGYTF. The variable domain in full, completed from reference TRBV29-1 and TRBJ1-2, reads SAVISQKPSRDICQRGTSLTIQCQVDSQVTMMFWYRQQPGQSLTLIATANQGSEATYESGFVIDKFPISRPNLTFSTLTVSNMSPEDSSIYLCSVKLRGGYTFGSGTRLTVV.

This clonotype was picked up many times. The chain combines TRBV5-1 with TRBJ1-2, with 10 bases matching TRBD1. Germline V gene data show CDR1 as SGHRS and CDR2 as YFSETQ. J lost 4 bases, V lost 6 bases, and 3 bases had no gene match. The CDR3 runs to 13 residues. CDR3 loop: CASTGTGVYGYTF. In DNA form, the CDR3 reads TGCGCCAGCACCGGGACAGGGGTCTATGGCTACACCTTC. Supplemented by reference TRBV5-1 and TRBJ1-2, the full variable domain reads KAGVTQTPRYLIKTRGQQVTLSCSPISGHRSVSWYQQTPGQGLQFLFEYFSETQRNKGNFPGRFSGRQFSNSRSEMNVSTLELGDSALYLCASTGTGVYGYTFGSGTRLTVV.

This clonotype has ten or more counts. The V call is TRBV15, the J call TRBJ2-5; no reliable D call. This CDR3 is 16 amino acids long. Germline-derived CDR1 and CDR2 are LNHNV and YYDKDF (reference sequence). Trimming left V 1 base short and J 5 bases short, with 17 bases between. The CDR3 sequence is CATSRGAQVGGETQYF. DNA for the CDR3: TGTGCCACCAGCAGAGGGGCGCAAGTCGGCGGTGAGACCCAGTACTTC.

This clonotype was observed a few times. The CDR3 reads CASSEQPRRTEAFF. The CDR3 DNA reads TGTGCCAGCAGTGAACAACCCCGAAGGACTGAAGCTTTCTTT. The chain links TRBV6-1 to TRBJ1-1; no firm D call. Between the trimmed V and J ends, which lost 2 bases and 5 bases, there was a span of 12 bases. The CDR3 sequence is 14 residues long. Germline V gene sequence: CDR1 MNHNS, CDR2 SASEGT.

At least ten counts were recorded for this clonotype. The rearrangement joins TRBV7-2 to TRBJ2-7, with 7 bases aligning to TRBD2. J gave up 3 bases and V 5 bases, and 10 bases lay outside the gene matches. This CDR3 has 15 amino acids. Germline CDR1 SGHTA, CDR2 FQGNSA. The CDR3 coding sequence is TGTGCCAGCAGCCCGTCGGCAGGGAGGGTCTACGAGCAGTACTTC. Its translation is CASSPSAGRVYEQYF. The variable domain in full, completed from reference TRBV7-2 and TRBJ2-7, reads GAGVSQSPSNKVTEKGKDVELRCDPISGHTALYWYRQSLGQGLEFLIYFQGNSAPDKSGLPSDRFSAERTGGSVSTLTIQRTQQEDSAVYLCASSPSAGRVYEQYFGPGTRLTVT.

J is TRBJ2-6 and V is TRBV19, with D uncertain. The CDR3 is made up of 14 amino acids. V was pared by 10 bases and J by 1 base, with 11 bases between. Per germline, CDR1 LNHDA and CDR2 SQIVND (reference sequence). The CDR3: CATCPYSGANVLTF. CDR3 nucleotide sequence: TGTGCCACCTGTCCCTATTCTGGGGCCAACGTCCTGACTTTC.

The rearrangement links TRBV29-1 to TRBJ1-2; D unresolved. V lost 8 bases and J lost 8, with 18 bases in between. Germline V gene sequence: CDR1 SQVTM, CDR2 ANQGSEA. The CDR3 has 12 amino acids. The CDR3: CSSSRLADGYTF. The CDR3 DNA sequence: TGCAGCAGCTCGCGACTGGCAGACGGCTACACCTTC.

In its sample, this clonotype was seen a few times. This chain connects TRBV12-3 or TRBV12-4 to TRBJ2-5; D not certain. This CDR3 has 14 amino acids. Trimming cost V 7 bases and J 5 bases, with 17 bases left between them. This chain's CDR3 is CASTDPGLGETQYF. The CDR3 DNA reads TGTGCCAGCACGGACCCAGGCCTCGGGGAGACCCAGTACTTC.

The chain combines TRBV10-3 with TRBJ1-5; a weak D match, TRBD1 (5 bases). Trimming shortened V by 0 bases and J by 11 bases, and 14 bases separated the two germline ends. Germline V lookup: CDR1 ENHRY, CDR2 SYGVKD. This CDR3 comprises 14 residues. The CDR3 here is CAISESAGPETQHF. Here the CDR3 DNA reads TGTGCCATCAGTGAGTCGGCAGGGCCAGAGACCCAGCATTTT.

V usage is TRBV10-3 and J usage is TRBJ1-4, with 8 bases aligning to TRBD1. CDR1 is ENHRY and CDR2 is SYGVKD in the germline V gene. Trimming took 10 bases from V and 0 from J; bases not matched to a gene: 13. CDR3 length: 17 amino acids. CDR3 DNA sequence: TGTGCCACCTCCAAAACAGGGGGGAGGGCAACTAATGAAAAACTGTTTTTT. This codes for CATSKTGGRATNEKLFF.

A note on this clonotype: Germline is not matched at one junction end, which may reflect a read error. CDR3 bases: TGTGCCGGCAGCATTGGGACCATGAACTACGAGCAGTACTTC. This encodes CAGSIGTMNYEQYF. V gene TRBV7-9 combines with J gene TRBJ2-7; tentatively, D is TRBD1 or TRBD2 (5 bases each). Per the germline V gene, CDR1 is SEHNR and CDR2 is FQNEAQ (reference sequence). CDR3 length equals 14 residues. Combining the CDR3 with reference TRBV7-9 and TRBJ2-7 gives the whole variable domain DTGVSQNPRHKITKRGQNVTFRCDPISEHNRLYWYRQTLGQGPEFLTYFQNEAQLEKSRLLSDRFSAERPKGSFSTLEIQRTEQGDSAMYLCAGSIGTMNYEQYFGPGTRLTVT.

A word on this clonotype: At one boundary the junction diverges from the germline segment, which might be a read error. Written as DNA, the CDR3 is TGTGCCAGCAGCTCGGTAGCGGAAGCCTCAGGCCACGAGCAGTGCTTC. Amino acids: CASSSVAEASGHEQCF. V and J are TRBV19 and TRBJ2-7; a weak D match, TRBD2 (6 bases). CDR1 and CDR2 (germline): LNHDA, SQIVND (reference sequence). The CDR3 is made up of 16 amino acids.

The V and J genes are TRBV7-8 and TRBJ2-5; D is unclear. Germline V lookup: CDR1 SGHVS, CDR2 FQNEAQ. This CDR3 contains 14 residues. V was pared by 4 bases and J by 5 bases, with 14 bases between. In DNA, the CDR3 is TGTGCCAGCAGCTCGACTGGGTGGTCGGAGACCCAGTACTTC. It encodes CASSSTGWSETQYF.

In its sample, this clonotype was seen a few times. V gene TRBV19 combines with J gene TRBJ2-5; D perhaps matches TRBD2 (5 bases). V was pared by 4 bases and J by 1 base, with 10 bases between. This CDR3 is built from 14 residues. In germline, CDR1 is LNHDA, CDR2 SQIVND (reference sequence). The CDR3 DNA reads as TGTGCCAGTAGTACTGGGCGGGCCCAAGAGACCCAGTACTTC. Its translation: CASSTGRAQETQYF. Filled out from reference TRBV19 and TRBJ2-5, the complete variable domain reads DGGITQSPKYLFRKEGQNVTLSCEQNLNHDAMYWYRQDPGQGLRLIYYSQIVNDFQKGDIAEGYSVSREKKESFPLTVTSAQKNPTAFYLCASSTGRAQETQYFGPGTRLLVL.

This clonotype was recorded many times. This sequence joins TRBV6-2 or TRBV6-3 and TRBJ1-5; no clear D gene. The V gene lost 4 bases and the J gene lost 5 bases, with 9 bases spanning the gap. Germline CDR1 reads MNHEY; CDR2 reads SVGEGT. CDR3 size: 13 residues. The CDR3: CASSSVDDQPQHF. The CDR3 nucleotides are TGTGCCAGCAGTTCGGTTGACGATCAGCCCCAGCATTTT.

The table lists this clonotype with a few counts. The chain couples TRBV10-3 to TRBJ1-3, with D possibly matching TRBD1 (5 bases). CDR1 and CDR2 (germline): ENHRY, SYGVKD. The CDR3 loop spans 16 amino acids. Between the trimmed V and J ends, which lost 10 bases and 0 bases, there was a span of 19 bases. CDR3 residues: CATADSPGGSGNTIYF. As DNA, the CDR3 is TGTGCCACCGCTGATTCACCGGGGGGCTCTGGAAACACCATATATTTT.

V is TRBV7-8 and J is TRBJ1-2; D call uncertain. The germline V gene has CDR1 SGHVS and CDR2 FQNEAQ. V was shortened by 1 base and J by 2 bases, with 11 bases between the two germline ends. CDR3 length: 15 amino acids. The CDR3 DNA sequence: TGTGCCAGCAGCTTAGTAGGGTCCTCCAACTATGGCTACACCTTC. Protein: CASSLVGSSNYGYTF. The complete variable domain, with remaining parts taken from reference TRBV7-8 and TRBJ1-2, reads GAGVSQSPRYKVAKRGQDVALRCDPISGHVSLFWYQQALGQGPEFLTYFQNEAQLDKSGLPSDRFFAERPEGSVSTLKIQRTQQEDSAVYLCASSLVGSSNYGYTFGSGTRLTVV.

The chain has TRBV7-9 and TRBJ1-2; D is uncertain. The CDR3 loop spans 11 amino acids. The V gene lost 8 bases and the J gene lost 2 bases, with 6 bases spanning the gap. Germline CDR1 and CDR2: SEHNR and FQNEAQ (reference sequence). The CDR3 here is CASGKNYGYTF. DNA of the CDR3: TGTGCCAGCGGAAAAAACTATGGCTACACCTTC.

This clonotype came up once. A much larger clone is a single base away; this may be a read error. The genes are TRBV7-3 and TRBJ1-4; D unclear. V shed 1 base and J shed 3 bases, with 21 bases lying between them. The germline CDR1 and CDR2 sequences are SGHTA and FQGTGA. This CDR3 contains 19 residues. DNA for the CDR3: TGTGCCAGCAGCTTAAACCCCCGGGTCGGGATAAGTTCTAATGAAAAACTGTTTTTT. Protein sequence: CASSLNPRVGISSNEKLFF.

V and J are TRBV29-1 and TRBJ2-7; D not certain. Looked up from germline, CDR1 is SQVTM and CDR2 is ANQGSEA. V lost 5 bases, J lost 4 bases, and 12 bases lay in between. This CDR3 is 12 amino acids long. The CDR3 here is CSVLEYGYEQYF. The CDR3 nucleotides are TGCAGCGTTCTGGAATATGGGTACGAGCAGTACTTC.

V gene TRBV10-3 combines with J gene TRBJ2-5; TRBD2 matches at 9 bases. CDR3 length: 17 amino acids. CDR1 and CDR2 from the germline V gene are ENHRY and SYGVKD. V gave up 2 bases and J gave up 5 bases; unmatched junction bases: 12. CDR3 loop: CAISEPTGLAGHETQYF. CDR3 DNA: TGTGCCATCAGTGAGCCAACGGGACTAGCCGGTCATGAGACCCAGTACTTC.

The chain has TRBV7-3 and TRBJ1-4; D is undetermined. Germline V gene lookup returns CDR1 SGHTA and CDR2 FQGTGA. Deletions cut 5 bases from V and 11 bases from J, with 21 bases between. This CDR3 contains 15 residues. The CDR3 reads CASSPPGEDLGKLFF. CDR3 nucleotide sequence: TGTGCCAGCAGCCCCCCCGGAGAGGACCTTGGGAAACTGTTTTTT.

The chain combines TRBV29-1 with TRBJ1-2; no clear D. Trimming pared 1 base from V and 4 bases from J, leaving 7 bases between. The CDR3 runs to 12 residues. CDR1 and CDR2 from the germline V gene are SQVTM and ANQGSEA. CDR3 DNA: TGCAGCGTTGAAGGGCCCCTCTATGGCTACACCTTC. It translates to CSVEGPLYGYTF.

On this clonotype itself: The germline gene is not matched at one end of the junction; a read error may be the cause. The chain employs TRBV10-1 and TRBJ1-5; no firm D call. The CDR3 covers 13 residues. Germline CDR1 is WNHNN and CDR2 is SYGVQD (reference sequence). As DNA, the CDR3 is TGTGCCAGCACTCCCCCTCGGGGTCAGCCCCAGCATTTT. Translation: CASTPPRGQPQHF.

CDR3 protein: CAISDTSGSKRAYEQYF. The DNA of the CDR3 is TGTGCCATCAGTGACACTAGCGGGAGTAAGAGGGCCTACGAGCAGTACTTC. The chain uses TRBV10-3 and TRBJ2-7, with 11 nucleotides matching TRBD2. The CDR3 covers 17 residues. With V trimmed by 3 bases and J by 2 bases, 9 bases remained unmatched. Germline CDR1 ENHRY, CDR2 SYGVKD.

V gene TRBV15 combines with J gene TRBJ1-2; 7 bases are shared with TRBD1. CDR3 length: 15 residues. CDR1 and CDR2 from the germline V gene are LNHNV and YYDKDF (reference sequence). V shed 4 bases and J 4 bases; nucleotides not matched to a gene: 9. The CDR3 DNA sequence: TGTGCCACCAGCACCGAGACAGGGAATATCTATGGCTACACCTTC. It encodes CATSTETGNIYGYTF.